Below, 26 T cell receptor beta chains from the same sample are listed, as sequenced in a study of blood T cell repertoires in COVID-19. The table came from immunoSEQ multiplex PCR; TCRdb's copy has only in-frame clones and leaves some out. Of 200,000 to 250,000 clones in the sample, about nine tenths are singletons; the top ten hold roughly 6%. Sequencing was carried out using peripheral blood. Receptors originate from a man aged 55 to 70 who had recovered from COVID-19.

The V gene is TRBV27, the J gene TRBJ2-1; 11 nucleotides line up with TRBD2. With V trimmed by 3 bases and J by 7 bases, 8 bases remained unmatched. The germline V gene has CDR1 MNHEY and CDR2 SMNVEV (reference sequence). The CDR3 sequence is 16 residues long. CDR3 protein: CASSLGSGRALNEQFF. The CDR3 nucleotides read TGTGCCAGCAGTTTGGGTAGCGGGAGGGCCCTGAATGAGCAGTTCTTC.

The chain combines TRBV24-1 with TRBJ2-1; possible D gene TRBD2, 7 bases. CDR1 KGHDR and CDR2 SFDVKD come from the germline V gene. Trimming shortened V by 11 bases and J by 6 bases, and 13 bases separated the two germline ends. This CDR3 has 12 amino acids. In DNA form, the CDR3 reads TGTGCCAGCTCCGGGGGGCGCAATGAGCAGTTCTTC. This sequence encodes CASSGGRNEQFF.

CDR3 amino acids: CASSPTGPTAPLHF. For the CDR3, the DNA is TGTGCCAGCAGTCCGACAGGTCCCACAGCACCCCTCCACTTT. The J gene is TRBJ1-6, the V gene TRBV27, with TRBD1 as a possible D gene (6 bases). The V end lost 5 bases, the J end lost 11 bases, and 16 bases lay between the germline ends. Germline values: CDR1 MNHEY, CDR2 SMNVEV (reference sequence). CDR3 length: 14 amino acids.

The CDR3 is CASSISGQGAGETQYF. The CDR3 coding sequence is TGTGCCAGTAGTATATCGGGACAGGGGGCTGGAGAGACCCAGTACTTC. The chain couples TRBV19 to TRBJ2-5; TRBD1 matches at 12 bases. CDR1 and CDR2 (germline): LNHDA, SQIVND (reference sequence). The CDR3 covers 16 residues. V lost 2 bases, J lost 4 bases, and 5 bases stayed unmatched.

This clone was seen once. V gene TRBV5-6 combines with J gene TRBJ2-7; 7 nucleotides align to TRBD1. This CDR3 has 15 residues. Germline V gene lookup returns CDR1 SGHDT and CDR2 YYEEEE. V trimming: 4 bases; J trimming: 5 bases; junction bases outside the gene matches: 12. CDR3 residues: CASSAVDRAGDEQYF. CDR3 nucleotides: TGTGCCAGCAGCGCAGTAGACAGGGCCGGGGACGAGCAGTACTTC.

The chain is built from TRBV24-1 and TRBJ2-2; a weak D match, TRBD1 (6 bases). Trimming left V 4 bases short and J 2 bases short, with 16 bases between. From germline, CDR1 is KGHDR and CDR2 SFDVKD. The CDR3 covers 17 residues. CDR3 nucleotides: TGTGCCACCAGTGAGCCCGCCGGGACACCAAACACCGGGGAGCTGTTTTTT. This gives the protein CATSEPAGTPNTGELFF.

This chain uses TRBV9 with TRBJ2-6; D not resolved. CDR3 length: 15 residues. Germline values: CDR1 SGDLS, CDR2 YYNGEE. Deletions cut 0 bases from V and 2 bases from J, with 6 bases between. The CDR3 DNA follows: TGTGCCAGCAGCGTAGAGCAGGCTGGGGCCAACGTCCTGACTTTC. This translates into CASSVEQAGANVLTF.

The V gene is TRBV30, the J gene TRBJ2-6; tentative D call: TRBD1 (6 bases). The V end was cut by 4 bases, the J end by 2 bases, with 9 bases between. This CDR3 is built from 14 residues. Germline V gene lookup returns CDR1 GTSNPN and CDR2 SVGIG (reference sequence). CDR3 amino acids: CAWIPGAGANVLTF. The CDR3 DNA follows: TGTGCCTGGATTCCAGGGGCTGGGGCCAACGTCCTGACTTTC.

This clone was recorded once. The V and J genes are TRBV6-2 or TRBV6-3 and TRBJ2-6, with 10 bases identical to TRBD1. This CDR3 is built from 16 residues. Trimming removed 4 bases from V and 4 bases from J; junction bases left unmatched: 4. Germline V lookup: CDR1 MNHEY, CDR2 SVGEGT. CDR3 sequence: CASSSGTGDGANVLTF. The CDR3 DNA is TGTGCCAGCAGTTCCGGGACAGGGGACGGGGCCAACGTCCTGACTTTC.

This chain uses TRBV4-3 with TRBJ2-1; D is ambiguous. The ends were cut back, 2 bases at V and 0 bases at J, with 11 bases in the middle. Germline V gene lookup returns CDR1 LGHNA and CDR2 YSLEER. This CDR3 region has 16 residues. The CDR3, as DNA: TGCGCCAGCAGCCAATATGTACAGTACTCCTACAATGAGCAGTTCTTC. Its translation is CASSQYVQYSYNEQFF.

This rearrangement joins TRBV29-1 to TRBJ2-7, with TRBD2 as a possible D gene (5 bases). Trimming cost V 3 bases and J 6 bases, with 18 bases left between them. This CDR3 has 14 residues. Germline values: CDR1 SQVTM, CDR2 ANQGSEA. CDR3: CSVEEVSSSSEQYF. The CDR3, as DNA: TGCAGCGTTGAGGAGGTTTCGTCATCGTCCGAGCAGTACTTC.

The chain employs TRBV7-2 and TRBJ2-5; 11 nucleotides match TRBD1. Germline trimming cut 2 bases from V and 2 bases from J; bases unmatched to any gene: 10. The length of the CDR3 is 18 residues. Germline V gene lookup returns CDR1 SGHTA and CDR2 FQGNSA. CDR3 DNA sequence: TGTGCCAGCAGCTTAATTTTAGGGGACAGGGGGAGACAAGAGACCCAGTACTTC. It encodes CASSLILGDRGRQETQYF.

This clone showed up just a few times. The DNA of the CDR3 is TGTGCCAGCAGCCCGAGAGAGGGATTGGGCAATCAGCCCCAGCATTTT. It codes for CASSPREGLGNQPQHF. The rearrangement uses TRBV4-2 and TRBJ1-5; D unresolved. V was cut by 4 bases and J by 2 bases, with 15 bases left in between. There are 16 residues in the CDR3. Germline CDR1 reads LGHNA; CDR2 reads YNFKEQ.

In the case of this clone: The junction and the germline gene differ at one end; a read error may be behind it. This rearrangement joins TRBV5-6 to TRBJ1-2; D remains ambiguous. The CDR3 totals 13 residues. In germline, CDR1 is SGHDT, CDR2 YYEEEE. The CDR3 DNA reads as TGTGCCAGCAGCTCATTGGCAGGATATGCCTACACCTTC. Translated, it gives CASSSLAGYAYTF.

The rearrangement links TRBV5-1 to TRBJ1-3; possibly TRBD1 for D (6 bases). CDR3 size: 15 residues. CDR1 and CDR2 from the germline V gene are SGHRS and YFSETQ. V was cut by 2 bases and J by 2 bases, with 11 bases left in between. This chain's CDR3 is CASSFNREPGNTIYF. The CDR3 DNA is TGCGCCAGCAGCTTCAACAGGGAACCTGGAAACACCATATATTTT. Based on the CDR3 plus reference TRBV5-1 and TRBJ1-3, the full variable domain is KAGVTQTPRYLIKTRGQQVTLSCSPISGHRSVSWYQQTPGQGLQFLFEYFSETQRNKGNFPGRFSGRQFSNSRSEMNVSTLELGDSALYLCASSFNREPGNTIYFGEGSWLTVV.

The CDR3 loop reads CASSDSLYGYTF. DNA for the CDR3: TGTGCCAGCAGTGACAGTCTCTATGGCTACACCTTC. The V gene is TRBV2, the J gene TRBJ1-2; D uncertain. The CDR3 contains 12 residues. The ends were cut back, 3 bases at V and 4 bases at J, with 6 bases in the middle. Per germline, CDR1 SNHLY and CDR2 FYNNEI.

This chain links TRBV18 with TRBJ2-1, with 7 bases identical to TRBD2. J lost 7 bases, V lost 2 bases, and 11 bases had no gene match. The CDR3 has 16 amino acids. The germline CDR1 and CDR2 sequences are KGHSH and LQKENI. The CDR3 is CASSPSQAGEWNEQFF. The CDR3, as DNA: TGTGCCAGCTCACCATCCCAGGCGGGAGAGTGGAATGAGCAGTTCTTC.

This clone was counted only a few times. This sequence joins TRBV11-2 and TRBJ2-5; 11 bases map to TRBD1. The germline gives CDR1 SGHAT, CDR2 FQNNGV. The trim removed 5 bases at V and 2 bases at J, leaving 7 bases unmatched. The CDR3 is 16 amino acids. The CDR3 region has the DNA TGTGCCAGCAGCCAAGCCGGACAGGGGGCGCAAGAGACCCAGTACTTC. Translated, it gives CASSQAGQGAQETQYF.

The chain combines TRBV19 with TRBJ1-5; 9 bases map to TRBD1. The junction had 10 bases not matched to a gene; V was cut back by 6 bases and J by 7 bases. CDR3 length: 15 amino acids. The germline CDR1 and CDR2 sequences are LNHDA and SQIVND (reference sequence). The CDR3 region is CASRGRGQGNQPQHF. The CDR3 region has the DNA TGTGCCAGTAGGGGGAGGGGACAGGGAAACCAGCCCCAGCATTTT.

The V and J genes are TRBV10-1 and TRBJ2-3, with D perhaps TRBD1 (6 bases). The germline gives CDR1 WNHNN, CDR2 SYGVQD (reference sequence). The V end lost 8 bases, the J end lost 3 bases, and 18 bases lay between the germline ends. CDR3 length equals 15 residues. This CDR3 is CASDYWGRKTDTQYF. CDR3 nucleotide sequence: TGCGCCAGCGACTATTGGGGGCGAAAAACAGATACGCAGTATTTT.

The CDR3: CASSVGSPGVTGELFF. The CDR3 nucleotides are TGTGCCAGCAGCGTAGGGAGTCCCGGGGTTACCGGGGAGCTGTTTTTT. This rearrangement joins TRBV9 to TRBJ2-2, with D possibly TRBD2 on 5 matching bases. The germline CDR1 and CDR2 sequences are SGDLS and YYNGEE. The CDR3 has 16 residues. V was trimmed by 0 bases and J by 5 bases, leaving 14 bases between them. The full variable domain, rest sourced from reference TRBV9 and TRBJ2-2, is DSGVTQTPKHLITATGQRVTLRCSPRSGDLSVYWYQQSLDQGLQFLIQYYNGEERAKGNILERFSAQQFPDLHSELNLSSLELGDSALYFCASSVGSPGVTGELFFGEGSRLTVL.

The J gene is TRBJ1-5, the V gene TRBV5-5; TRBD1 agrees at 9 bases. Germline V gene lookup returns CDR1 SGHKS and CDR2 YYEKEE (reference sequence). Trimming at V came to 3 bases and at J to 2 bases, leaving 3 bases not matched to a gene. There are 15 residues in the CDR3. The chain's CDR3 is CASSYRTGGNQPQHF. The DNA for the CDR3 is TGTGCCAGCAGCTACAGGACAGGGGGCAATCAGCCCCAGCATTTT. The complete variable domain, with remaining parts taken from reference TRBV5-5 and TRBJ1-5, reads DAGVTQSPTHLIKTRGQQVTLRCSPISGHKSVSWYQQVLGQGPQFIFQYYEKEERGRGNFPDRFSARQFPNYSSELNVNALLLGDSALYLCASSYRTGGNQPQHFGDGTRLSIL.

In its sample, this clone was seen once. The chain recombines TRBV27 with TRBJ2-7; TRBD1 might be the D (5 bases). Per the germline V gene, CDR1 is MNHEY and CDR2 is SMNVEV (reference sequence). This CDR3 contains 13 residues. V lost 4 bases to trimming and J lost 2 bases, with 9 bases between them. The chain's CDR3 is CASSSQVPYEQYF. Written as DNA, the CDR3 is TGTGCCAGCAGTTCACAGGTCCCCTACGAGCAGTACTTC.

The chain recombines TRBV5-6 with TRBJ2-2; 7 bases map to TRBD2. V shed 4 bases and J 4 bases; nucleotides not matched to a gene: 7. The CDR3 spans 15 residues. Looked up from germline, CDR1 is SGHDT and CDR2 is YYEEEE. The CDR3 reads CASSTGGLGTGELFF. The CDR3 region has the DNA TGTGCCAGCAGCACCGGGGGGTTGGGCACCGGGGAGCTGTTTTTT.

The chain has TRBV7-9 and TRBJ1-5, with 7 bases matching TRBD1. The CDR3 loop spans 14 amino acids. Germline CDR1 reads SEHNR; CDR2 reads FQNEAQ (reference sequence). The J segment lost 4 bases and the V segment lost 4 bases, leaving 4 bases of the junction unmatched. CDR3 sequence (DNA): TGTGCCAGCAGCTCACTACAGGGGAATCAGCCCCAGCATTTT. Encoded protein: CASSSLQGNQPQHF.

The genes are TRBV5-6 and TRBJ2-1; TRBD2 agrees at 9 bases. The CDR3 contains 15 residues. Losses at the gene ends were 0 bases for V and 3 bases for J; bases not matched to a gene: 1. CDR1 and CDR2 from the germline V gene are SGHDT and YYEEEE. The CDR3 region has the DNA TGTGCCAGCAGCTTGGGACTAGCGGACTACAATGAGCAGTTCTTC. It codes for CASSLGLADYNEQFF.